What follows describes a single TCR beta chain. Its antigen is as yet unknown. At one end, the junction sequence differs from germline, possibly due to a read error. Generated by immunoSEQ multiplex PCR, the TCRdb table keeps only in-frame clones and is missing some. The sample records 1,500 to 2,000 clones, approximately 34% being singletons. The data are from a study of T cells in localized non-small cell lung cancer. Study-wide results and limits: Uninvolved nearby lung showed the greatest T cell clonality, exceeding that found in tumor. Sequencing covered just one tumor region, so heterogeneity cannot be ruled out. Median detection of top 100 tumor clones in adjacent lung was around 59 clones. Longer overall survival was associated with a higher density of T cells in the blood.

The CDR3 loop spans 15 amino acids. Germline lookup yields CDR1 SGHVS and CDR2 FNYEAQ. The input for sequencing was lung tumor tissue, taken before any cancer treatment. The chain employs TRBV7-6 and TRBJ2-1; D possibly matches TRBD1 or TRBD2 (5 bases each). The source of this sequence is a male donor aged 60 or over with stage II lung adenocarcinoma. The CDR3 DNA reads TGTGCCAGCAGATTAGATGGGGGAGTCTACAATGAGCAGTTCTTC. Its protein is CASRLDGGVYNEQFF.